The next 19 T cell receptor beta chains were all read from a single sample in a study of prognosis after radiotherapy for stage I lung cancer. Genomic DNA was subjected to two-round multiplex PCR for amplification of TCR beta CDR3. Round-one PCR had primers specific to each TRBV and TRBJ gene. Each CDR3 protein is one row after TCRdb ran MiXCR on the multiplex PCR reads. Of 10,000 to 15,000 distinct CDR3 sequences listed, around 50% were seen once; the top ten hold 20% to 25%. This specimen consisted of PBMCs, obtained before or after stereotactic body radiation therapy (not recorded which). The receptor source for this set is a donor over 45 with non-small cell lung cancer.

This sequence joins TRBV9 and TRBJ2-1, with 7 bases that match TRBD2. This CDR3 comprises 16 residues. Germline values: CDR1 SGDLS, CDR2 YYNGEE. Germline trimming cut 0 bases from V and 0 bases from J; bases unmatched to any gene: 3. The CDR3 nucleotides read TGTGCCAGCAGCGTAGTTGGGGGGGGCTCCTACAATGAGCAGTTCTTC. Its translation: CASSVVGGGSYNEQFF.

Details on this clonotype: One end of the junction varies from germline; a read error may be responsible. V usage is TRBV6-2 or TRBV6-3 and J usage is TRBJ2-7; no definite D call. Germline V CDR1 and CDR2: MNHEY, SVGEGT. The CDR3 is 12 residues long. CDR3 residues: CASSPAPSEQYF. As DNA, the CDR3 is TGTGCTAGCAGCCCAGCTCCGTCCGAGCAGTACTTC.

The chain couples TRBV6-1 to TRBJ2-1; 9 bases agree with TRBD1. The germline gives CDR1 MNHNS, CDR2 SASEGT. With 10 bases clipped from V and 7 bases from J, the junction kept 17 bases outside the gene matches. The length of the CDR3 is 16 residues. The chain's CDR3 is CAISPIPGQGRNEQFF. The CDR3 DNA sequence: TGTGCCATCAGCCCCATCCCCGGACAGGGGCGGAATGAGCAGTTCTTC.

Comments on this clonotype: It is likely a read error: a sequence one base away is far more abundant. The V gene is TRBV2, the J gene TRBJ2-1, with 10 nucleotides matching TRBD2. Germline CDR1 reads SNHLY; CDR2 reads FYNNEI. Trimming at V came to 6 bases and at J to 4 bases, leaving 6 bases not matched to a gene. The CDR3 loop spans 15 amino acids. This CDR3 reads CASSTLAGVYNEQFF. The CDR3 region has the DNA TGTGCCAGCAGCACGCTAGCGGGAGTGTACAATGAGCAGTTCTTC.

The chain couples TRBV4-2 to TRBJ2-2; D may correspond to TRBD1 or TRBD2 (5 bases each). In germline, CDR1 is LGHNA, CDR2 YNFKEQ. There are 16 residues in the CDR3. V was trimmed by 6 bases and J by 8 bases, leaving 22 bases between them. CDR3 region: CASRPLRGTKSGELFF. DNA for the CDR3: TGTGCCAGCAGACCCCTCCGAGGGACCAAATCGGGGGAGCTGTTTTTT.

The CDR3: CASSFGQGPDSPLHF. The CDR3, as DNA: TGTGCCAGCAGTTTCGGACAGGGACCGGATTCACCCCTCCACTTT. The chain recombines TRBV7-3 with TRBJ1-6; 8 nucleotides match TRBD1. The CDR3 spans 15 residues. After removal of 6 bases from V and 8 bases from J, the junction contained 9 bases not matched to a gene. The germline V gene encodes CDR1 SGHTA and CDR2 FQGTGA. Drawing the rest from reference TRBV7-3 and TRBJ1-6, the complete variable domain is GAGVSQTPSNKVTEKGKYVELRCDPISGHTALYWYRQSLGQGPEFLIYFQGTGAADDSGLPNDRFFAVRPEGSVSTLKIQRTERGDSAVYLCASSFGQGPDSPLHFGNGTRLTVT.

The chain couples TRBV6-2 or TRBV6-3 to TRBJ2-1; 8 nucleotides match TRBD2. After removal of 4 bases from V and 6 bases from J, the junction contained 11 bases not matched to a gene. Germline CDR1 reads MNHEY; CDR2 reads SVGEGT. This CDR3 has 16 amino acids. In nucleotides, the CDR3 is TGTGCCAGCAGTTCATTACTGGCGGGAGGCCTCAATGAGCAGTTCTTC. It translates to CASSSLLAGGLNEQFF.

V usage is TRBV12-3 or TRBV12-4 and J usage is TRBJ2-1; D call uncertain. Trimming stripped 2 bases from V and 5 bases from J, with 13 bases between. The CDR3 has 15 amino acids. This CDR3 is CASSLYGVINNEQFF. DNA for the CDR3: TGTGCCAGCAGTTTATACGGCGTCATCAACAATGAGCAGTTCTTC.

This clonotype appeared a single time. One end of the junction fails to match germline, which may point to a read error. V gene TRBV19 combines with J gene TRBJ2-5, with 9 nucleotides matching TRBD1. The CDR3 consists of 14 residues. The germline V gene encodes CDR1 LNHDA and CDR2 SQIVND (reference sequence). The CDR3 here is CASSDTGGAETKYF. As DNA, the CDR3 is TGTGCCAGTAGTGACACAGGGGGCGCAGAGACCAAGTACTTC. Looking up the rest from reference TRBV19 and TRBJ2-5 gives the full variable domain: DGGITQSPKYLFRKEGQNVTLSCEQNLNHDAMYWYRQDPGQGLRLIYYSQIVNDFQKGDIAEGYSVSREKKESFPLTVTSAQKNPTAFYLCASSDTGGAETKYFGPGTRLLVL.

This clonotype is a singleton in its sample. V usage is TRBV7-9 and J usage is TRBJ1-2; TRBD1 aligns across 9 bases. J lost 8 bases, V lost 5 bases, and 12 bases had no gene match. Germline V gene data show CDR1 as SEHNR and CDR2 as FQNEAQ (reference sequence). The CDR3 is 15 residues long. The CDR3 DNA reads as TGTGCCAGCAGCGCCGGGACAGGGTGCAATATCGGCTACACCTTC. Its translation is CASSAGTGCNIGYTF.

The V call is TRBV9, the J call TRBJ1-1, with TRBD1 identical over 8 bases. This CDR3 comprises 16 residues. Germline V lookup: CDR1 SGDLS, CDR2 YYNGEE. With V trimmed by 0 bases and J by 6 bases, 10 bases remained unmatched. The CDR3 nucleotides read TGTGCCAGCAGCGTAGGACGTGACAGGGGCGGGCCTGAAGCTTTCTTT. Encoded protein: CASSVGRDRGGPEAFF.

In its sample, this clonotype ranks as medium-sized. This chain joins TRBV5-1 and TRBJ2-2; TRBD1 might be the D (6 bases). The CDR3 contains 16 residues. Germline V lookup: CDR1 SGHRS, CDR2 YFSETQ. V lost 4 bases to trimming and J lost 10 bases, with 23 bases between them. CDR3 region: CASSPEGDNRNQELFF. CDR3 DNA: TGCGCCAGCAGCCCCGAGGGGGACAACCGAAACCAGGAGCTGTTTTTT.

Comments on this clonotype: A junction boundary mismatches the germline segment, possibly from a read error. The chain links TRBV12-3 or TRBV12-4 to TRBJ1-5, with TRBD1 matching 7 bases. The CDR3 covers 14 residues. The CDR3 reads CASSPAGGNKPQHF. As DNA, the CDR3 is TGTGCCAGCAGTCCAGCAGGGGGTAATAAGCCACAGCATTTT.

This clonotype was recorded many times. The chain has TRBV18 and TRBJ2-3; D gene uncertain. Trimming took 2 bases from V and 5 from J, leaving 5 bases between them. CDR3 size: 12 residues. The germline gives CDR1 KGHSH, CDR2 LQKENI. The CDR3 DNA reads TGTGCCAGCTCACCAAGGCGAGATACGCAGTATTTT. As protein: CASSPRRDTQYF.

Comment on this clonotype: One end of the junction fails to match germline, which may point to a read error. The V and J genes are TRBV11-2 and TRBJ2-7, with D possibly being TRBD2 (5 bases). CDR1 and CDR2 (germline): SGHAT, FQNNGV. The CDR3 covers 15 residues. CDR3 sequence reads: CASSLGAAASYEHYF. CDR3 in DNA: TGTGCCAGCAGCTTAGGAGCAGCGGCCTCCTACGAGCACTACTTC.

This sequence joins TRBV19 and TRBJ2-1, with a weak D call TRBD2 (5 bases). There are 13 residues in the CDR3. Trimming took 1 base from V and 9 from J, leaving 10 bases between them. CDR1 is LNHDA and CDR2 is SQIVND in the germline V gene (reference sequence). DNA of the CDR3: TGTGCCAGTAGTATAGGCCCCGCGGGTGAGCAGTTCTTC. Its translation: CASSIGPAGEQFF.

This clonotype was recorded many times. One end of the junction does not line up with germline, which may come from a read error. The gene calls are TRBV6-1 and TRBJ1-1; D perhaps matches TRBD1 (6 bases). The CDR3 contains 14 residues. Germline V gene data show CDR1 as MNHNS and CDR2 as SASEGT. The CDR3 loop is CASSPAGAGRELLF. In DNA form, the CDR3 reads TGTGCCAGCAGCCCGGCGGGGGCAGGTCGGGAGTTACTCTTT.

The V call is TRBV11-2, the J call TRBJ1-6; no reliable D call. Per the germline V gene, CDR1 is SGHAT and CDR2 is FQNNGV. The CDR3 contains 14 residues. V was clipped by 3 bases and J by 6 bases, with 9 bases between them. The CDR3 loop reads CASSLKGTNSPLHF. In DNA form, the CDR3 reads TGTGCCAGCAGCTTGAAGGGTACTAATTCACCCCTCCACTTT.

Details on this clonotype: The germline gene is not matched at one end of the junction; a read error may be the cause. The J gene is TRBJ1-3, the V gene TRBV12-3 or TRBV12-4; a weak D match, TRBD1 (6 bases). This CDR3 has 13 residues. Here the CDR3 reads CAGAADSGNTIYF. The CDR3 DNA reads TGCGCGGGGGCAGCCGACTCTGGAAACACCATATATTTT.